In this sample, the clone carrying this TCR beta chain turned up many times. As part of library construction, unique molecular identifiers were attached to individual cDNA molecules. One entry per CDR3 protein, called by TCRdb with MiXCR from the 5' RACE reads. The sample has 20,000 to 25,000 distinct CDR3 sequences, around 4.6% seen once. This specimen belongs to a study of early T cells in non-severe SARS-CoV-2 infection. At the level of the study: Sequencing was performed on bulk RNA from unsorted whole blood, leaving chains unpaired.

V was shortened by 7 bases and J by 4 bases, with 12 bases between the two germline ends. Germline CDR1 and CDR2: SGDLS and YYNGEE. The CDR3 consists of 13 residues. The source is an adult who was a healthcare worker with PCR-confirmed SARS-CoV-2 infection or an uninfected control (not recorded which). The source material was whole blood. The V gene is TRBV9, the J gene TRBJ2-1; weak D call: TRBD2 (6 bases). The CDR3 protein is CASGGTGYNEQFF. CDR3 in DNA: TGTGCCAGCGGGGGGACTGGTTACAATGAGCAGTTCTTC.